This T cell receptor (beta chain) came from a study of T cell changes during pregnancy in multiple sclerosis (dated by TCRdb to between 2018 and 2021). Concerning the study at large: The study looked at changes in the T cell repertoire across pregnancy in women with multiple sclerosis.

On this clone itself: This receptor's antigen is unknown. No base qualities exist here, and no much larger clone lies one base off it.

The germline V gene (reference sequence) supplies CDR1 SEHNR and CDR2 FQNEAQ. The germline ends are 6 bases apart after V is trimmed by 0 bases and J by 4 bases. The CDR3 has 13 amino acids, counting the end cysteine and phenylalanine. Of the read, only the CDR3 DNA is kept; its 39 bases are in frame from base 1. Library preparation used the immunoSEQ multiplex PCR assay. As stored in TCRdb, this immuneACCESS dataset retains in-frame rearrangements with V and J assigned. A fraction of the clones does not appear; measured against another copy, unresolved V genes explain less than half of the discrepancy, and the remainder lacks a known reason. The sample contains some 60,000 clones, more than 85% of them found a single time. Approximately 0.4% of the sample is taken by the ten largest.

The TCR originated in a female donor with multiple sclerosis, enrolled in a pregnancy study. This chain is built from TRBV7-9 and TRBJ1-2; confidence is insufficient to name the D gene. Specimen: CD4+ T cells from peripheral blood mononuclear cells, collected in the third trimester of pregnancy. The DNA is TGTGCCAGCAGCTTAGCACGAGCCTATGGCTACACCTTC. Its protein is CASSLARAYGYTF.